The text below deals with one T cell receptor beta chain. The target antigen is unknown. A much bigger clone sits one base away, suggesting this may be a read error. The data stem from a study of tumor and adjacent non-tumor tissue in lung cancer. Study summary: Aged about 30 to 76 years, patients included fewer than 11 men and about 5 women with stage I to III disease. General observations from the study: Tumor tissue had significantly higher TCR diversity than normal lung.

The ends were cut back, 6 bases at V and 4 bases at J, with 18 bases in the middle. The length of the CDR3 is 16 residues. The template was RNA from unsorted bulk tissue. A modified ARM-PCR protocol with three rounds of nested PCR amplified TCRbeta. MiXCR, applied by TCRdb to the multiplex PCR reads, yields one record per CDR3 protein. The sample lists about 66,000 distinct CDR3 sequences, around 78% occurring once. The sample was lung tumor tissue. The chain couples TRBV12-3 or TRBV12-4 to TRBJ2-2; D assignment may be TRBD1 or TRBD2 (5 bases each). The TCR sequence derives from a man aged 55 to 70 with non-small cell lung cancer. The DNA of the CDR3 is TGTGCCAGCAGGCCTCTGGGGGATACCAGCACCGGGGAGCTGTTTTTT. This gives the protein CASRPLGDTSTGELFF.